These T cell receptor beta chains were read from a single sample in a study of T cells after yellow fever vaccination. TCRdb passed the 5' RACE reads through MiXCR, listing each CDR3 protein once. This sample has 350,000 to 550,000 distinct CDR3 sequences, with around 20% found just once. Source: PBMCs, taken before the yellow fever booster vaccination. These receptors came from a young man who received the YFV17D yellow fever vaccine. The CDR3 runs from the conserved cysteine through the conserved F or W. Each record gives: clone size, V gene, D gene, CDR3 length, J gene, CDR3 protein, CDR3 DNA. The D gene is left open where the match is weak. Clone size appears in some rows only: once, few, many, or a class for an expanded clone.

clone_size: -
v_call: TRBV6-6
d_call: TRBD1
cdr3_length: 14
j_call: TRBJ2-3
cdr3_aa: CASSYRQGTDTQYF
cdr3_nt: TGTGCCAGCAGTTACCGACAGGGGACAGATACGCAGTATTTT

clone_size: few
v_call: TRBV15
d_call: -
cdr3_length: 16
j_call: TRBJ1-1
cdr3_aa: CATSRDGGGLSTEAFF
cdr3_nt: TGTGCCACCAGCAGAGATGGAGGCGGGCTGAGCACTGAAGCTTTCTTT

clone_size: -
v_call: TRBV4-3
d_call: -
cdr3_length: 15
j_call: TRBJ2-1
cdr3_aa: CASSIRWGSYNEQFF
cdr3_nt: TGCGCCAGCAGCATAAGGTGGGGTTCCTACAATGAGCAGTTCTTC

clone_size: -
v_call: TRBV5-1
d_call: -
cdr3_length: 13
j_call: TRBJ1-5
cdr3_aa: CASRGGPNQPQHF
cdr3_nt: TGCGCCAGCAGGGGGGGACCCAATCAGCCCCAGCATTTT

clone_size: -
v_call: TRBV5-1
d_call: -
cdr3_length: 14
j_call: TRBJ2-3
cdr3_aa: CASSVGAETDTQYF
cdr3_nt: TGCGCCAGCAGCGTCGGGGCGGAAACAGATACGCAGTATTTT

clone_size: few
v_call: TRBV20-1
d_call: TRBD2
cdr3_length: 14
j_call: TRBJ2-7
cdr3_aa: CSAQPGGVFSEQYF
cdr3_nt: TGCAGTGCTCAACCGGGGGGTGTTTTCTCCGAGCAGTACTTC

clone_size: -
v_call: TRBV18
d_call: TRBD1
cdr3_length: 16
j_call: TRBJ1-1
cdr3_aa: CASSPVAGGMNTEAFF
cdr3_nt: TGTGCCAGCTCACCGGTTGCAGGGGGAATGAACACTGAAGCTTTCTTT

clone_size: few
v_call: TRBV7-3
d_call: TRBD1
cdr3_length: 15
j_call: TRBJ2-7
cdr3_aa: CASSFTGTGGYEQYF
cdr3_nt: TGTGCCAGCAGCTTCACCGGGACAGGGGGATACGAGCAGTACTTC

clone_size: -
v_call: TRBV7-2
d_call: -
cdr3_length: 14
j_call: TRBJ2-1
cdr3_aa: CASSLVLRHNEQFF
cdr3_nt: TGTGCCAGCAGCTTAGTTCTGCGGCACAATGAGCAGTTCTTC

clone_size: -
v_call: TRBV27
d_call: -
cdr3_length: 14
j_call: TRBJ2-7
cdr3_aa: CASSLLYGSYEQYF
cdr3_nt: TGTGCCAGCAGTTTGCTCTACGGATCCTACGAGCAGTACTTC

clone_size: -
v_call: TRBV9
d_call: -
cdr3_length: 13
j_call: TRBJ2-5
cdr3_aa: CASSVVGGETQYF
cdr3_nt: TGTGCCAGCAGCGTAGTAGGTGGAGAGACCCAGTACTTC

clone_size: -
v_call: TRBV5-1
d_call: TRBD2
cdr3_length: 15
j_call: TRBJ2-5
cdr3_aa: CASSRWTSGQETQYF
cdr3_nt: TGCGCCAGCAGCCGATGGACTAGCGGACAAGAGACCCAGTACTTC

clone_size: -
v_call: TRBV7-2
d_call: -
cdr3_length: 15
j_call: TRBJ1-5
cdr3_aa: CASSSQGMGNQPQHF
cdr3_nt: TGTGCCAGCAGCTCACAGGGAATGGGCAATCAGCCCCAGCATTTT

clone_size: -
v_call: TRBV4-3
d_call: TRBD1
cdr3_length: 15
j_call: TRBJ1-3
cdr3_aa: CASSRLTGAGNTIYF
cdr3_nt: TGCGCCAGCAGCCGCCTGACAGGGGCTGGAAACACCATATATTTT

clone_size: few
v_call: TRBV12-3/TRBV12-4
d_call: TRBD1
cdr3_length: 15
j_call: TRBJ2-3
cdr3_aa: CASSERDRGIDTQYF
cdr3_nt: TGTGCCAGCAGTGAAAGGGACAGGGGGATAGATACGCAGTATTTT

clone_size: -
v_call: TRBV7-2
d_call: -
cdr3_length: 18
j_call: TRBJ2-3
cdr3_aa: CASSLVYWSGSSTDTQYF
cdr3_nt: TGTGCCAGCAGCTTAGTTTACTGGAGCGGGTCTAGCACAGATACGCAGTATTTT

clone_size: few
v_call: TRBV18
d_call: -
cdr3_length: 13
j_call: TRBJ1-5
cdr3_aa: CASSPLQNQPQHF
cdr3_nt: TGTGCCAGCTCACCCCTACAGAATCAGCCCCAGCATTTT

clone_size: few
v_call: TRBV7-2
d_call: -
cdr3_length: 12
j_call: TRBJ1-1
cdr3_aa: CASSFANTEAFF
cdr3_nt: TGTGCCAGCAGCTTCGCGAACACTGAAGCTTTCTTT

clone_size: few
v_call: TRBV7-2
d_call: -
cdr3_length: 15
j_call: TRBJ1-2
cdr3_aa: CASSLRQVVPSGYTF
cdr3_nt: TGTGCCAGCAGCTTGCGGCAGGTGGTTCCTAGCGGCTACACCTTC

clone_size: few
v_call: TRBV7-3
d_call: -
cdr3_length: 14
j_call: TRBJ2-1
cdr3_aa: CASSPTRNHNEQFF
cdr3_nt: TGTGCCAGCAGCCCGACGAGGAACCACAATGAGCAGTTCTTC

clone_size: few
v_call: TRBV7-9
d_call: -
cdr3_length: 12
j_call: TRBJ1-1
cdr3_aa: CASTRSRVEAFF
cdr3_nt: TGTGCCAGCACCCGGAGCAGGGTTGAAGCTTTCTTT

clone_size: few
v_call: TRBV7-2
d_call: TRBD2
cdr3_length: 15
j_call: TRBJ2-1
cdr3_aa: CASSLKTSAYNEQFF
cdr3_nt: TGTGCCAGCAGCTTAAAGACTAGCGCCTACAATGAGCAGTTCTTC

clone_size: -
v_call: TRBV10-3
d_call: -
cdr3_length: 16
j_call: TRBJ2-7
cdr3_aa: CATSEGGVPAVYEQYF
cdr3_nt: TGTGCCACTAGTGAAGGGGGGGTACCAGCTGTCTACGAGCAGTACTTC

clone_size: -
v_call: TRBV20-1
d_call: TRBD2
cdr3_length: 13
j_call: TRBJ2-5
cdr3_aa: CSAAGGFTETQYF
cdr3_nt: TGCAGTGCAGCGGGGGGCTTTACGGAGACCCAGTACTTC

clone_size: -
v_call: TRBV5-1
d_call: -
cdr3_length: 18
j_call: TRBJ2-3
cdr3_aa: CASSLAGGTAPSTDTQYF
cdr3_nt: TGCGCCAGCAGCTTGGCTGGGGGGACAGCTCCCTCCACAGATACGCAGTATTTT

clone_size: -
v_call: TRBV11-3
d_call: -
cdr3_length: 14
j_call: TRBJ2-5
cdr3_aa: CASSRDGPQETQYF
cdr3_nt: TGTGCCAGCAGCCGGGATGGACCCCAAGAGACCCAGTACTTC

clone_size: -
v_call: TRBV6-5
d_call: -
cdr3_length: 14
j_call: TRBJ1-5
cdr3_aa: CASSPGPVPQPQHF
cdr3_nt: TGTGCCAGCAGCCCGGGACCTGTTCCTCAGCCCCAGCATTTT

clone_size: -
v_call: TRBV20-1
d_call: TRBD2
cdr3_length: 14
j_call: TRBJ2-1
cdr3_aa: CSATSSGTYNEQFF
cdr3_nt: TGCAGTGCGACTTCTAGCGGGACCTACAATGAGCAGTTCTTC